This TCR beta chain emerged from a study of shared clonotypes between healthy human individuals. Assay: immunoSEQ multiplex PCR; the TCRdb copy retains only in-frame clones and omits some. The table lists about 1 million clones, around 74% of them singletons, with roughly 1.4% in the top ten. Trimming removed 4 bases from V and 7 bases from J, with 29 bases in between. This CDR3 is built from 19 residues. The V gene's germline CDR1 is MDHEN and CDR2 SYDVKM. This TCR was sampled from a man aged 18 to 29 in good health. The chain uses TRBV28 and TRBJ1-5, with a possible D match to TRBD1 (6 bases). Sequences were obtained from memory CD4+ T cells sorted from blood. Subset in this sample: CD45RA-negative fraction. The CDR3 reads CASSSLTGPGGGAGQPQHF. The CDR3 coding sequence is TGTGCCAGCAGTTCGCTCACAGGGCCCGGGGGGGGCGCGGGCCAGCCCCAGCATTTT.